This T cell receptor (beta chain) was observed in a study of T cell responses to AZD1222 COVID-19 vaccine. Study overall: Second-dose timings of about 4 or about 12 weeks were pooled.

Overall study results and limits: Only a handful of individuals given AZD1222 were seropositive at baseline. Spike was spanned by vaccine-associated CD4 TCRs, with dominance at 160-218 and 743-854.

V was shortened by 3 bases and J by 1 base, with 11 bases between the two germline ends. Germline CDR1 SQVTM, CDR2 ANQGSEA. CDR3 length: 14 residues. Profiling relied on immunoSEQ multiplex PCR, and the TCRdb table lists in-frame clones only, not all of them. The sample records around 130,000 clones, about 94% being singletons. About this clone itself: What it binds is not known.

The rearrangement uses TRBV29-1 and TRBJ2-3; D might be TRBD2 (5 bases). The material was peripheral blood, obtained on day 0 of AZD1222 vaccination. The TCR sequence derives from an adult in good health. CDR3 amino acids: CSVDPEDGTDTQYF. Written as DNA, the CDR3 is TGCAGCGTTGATCCGGAGGACGGCACAGATACGCAGTATTTT.